This note documents a single T cell receptor (beta chain) sequence. V was shortened by 4 bases and J by 5 bases, with 11 bases between the two germline ends. The germline V gene encodes CDR1 GTSNPN and CDR2 SVGIG (reference sequence). This CDR3 region has 13 residues. This sample was taken from a study of blood T cell repertoires in COVID-19. The wider study: PBMCs, B-cell-depleted T cells, or T cells provided the cDNA or gDNA that made up the material.

Sequencing used immunoSEQ multiplex PCR; TCRdb keeps in-frame clones, though not all of them. The sample yields 90,000 to 110,000 clones, about three quarters seen once. This chain joins TRBV30 and TRBJ2-2; D is perhaps TRBD1 (5 bases). Material: peripheral blood. The sequence came from a woman in her 70s with acute or convalescent COVID-19. The CDR3 DNA sequence: TGTGCCTGGAAAGAGCCAGGGACCGGGGAGCTGTTTTTT. Protein product: CAWKEPGTGELFF.